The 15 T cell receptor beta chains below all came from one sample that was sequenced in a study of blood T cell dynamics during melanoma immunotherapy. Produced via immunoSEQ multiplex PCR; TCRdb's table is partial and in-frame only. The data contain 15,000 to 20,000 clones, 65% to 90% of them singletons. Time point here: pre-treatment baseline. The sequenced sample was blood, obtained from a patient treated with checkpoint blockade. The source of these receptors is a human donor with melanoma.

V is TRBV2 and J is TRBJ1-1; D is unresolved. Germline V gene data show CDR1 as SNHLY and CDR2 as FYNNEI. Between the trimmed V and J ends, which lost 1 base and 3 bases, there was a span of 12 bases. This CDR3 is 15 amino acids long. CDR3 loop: CASSEGSELDTEAFF. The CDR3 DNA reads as TGTGCCAGCAGTGAAGGCTCAGAATTAGACACTGAAGCTTTCTTT.

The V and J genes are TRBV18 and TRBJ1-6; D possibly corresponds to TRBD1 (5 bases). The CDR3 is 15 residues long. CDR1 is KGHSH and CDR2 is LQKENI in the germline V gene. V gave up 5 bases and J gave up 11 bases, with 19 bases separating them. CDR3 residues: CASSANRTPGTPLHF. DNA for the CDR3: TGTGCCAGCTCAGCCAACAGGACCCCGGGAACACCCCTCCACTTT.

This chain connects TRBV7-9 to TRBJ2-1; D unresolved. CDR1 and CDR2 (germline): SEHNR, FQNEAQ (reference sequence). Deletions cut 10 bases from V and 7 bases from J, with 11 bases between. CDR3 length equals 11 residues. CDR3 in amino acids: CATAYKNEQFF. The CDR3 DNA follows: TGTGCCACCGCCTACAAAAATGAGCAGTTCTTC.

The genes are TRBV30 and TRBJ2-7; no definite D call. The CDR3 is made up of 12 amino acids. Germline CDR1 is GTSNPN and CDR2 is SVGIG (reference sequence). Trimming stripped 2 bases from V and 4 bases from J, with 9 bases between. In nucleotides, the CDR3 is TGTGCCTGGAGTTACGCCCCTTACGAGCAGTACTTC. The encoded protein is CAWSYAPYEQYF.

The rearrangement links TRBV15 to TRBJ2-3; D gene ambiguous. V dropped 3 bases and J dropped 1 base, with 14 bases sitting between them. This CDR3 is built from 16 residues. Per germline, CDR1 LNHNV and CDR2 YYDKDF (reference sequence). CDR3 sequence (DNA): TGTGCCACCAGCAGGGGATCTACATTCGGCACAGATACGCAGTATTTT. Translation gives CATSRGSTFGTDTQYF.

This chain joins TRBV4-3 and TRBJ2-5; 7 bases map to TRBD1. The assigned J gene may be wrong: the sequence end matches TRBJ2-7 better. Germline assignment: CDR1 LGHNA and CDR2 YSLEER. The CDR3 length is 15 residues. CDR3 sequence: CASSQLGTDSYEQYF. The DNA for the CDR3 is TGCGCCAGCAGCCAACTAGGGACAGACTCCTACGAGCAGTACTTC.

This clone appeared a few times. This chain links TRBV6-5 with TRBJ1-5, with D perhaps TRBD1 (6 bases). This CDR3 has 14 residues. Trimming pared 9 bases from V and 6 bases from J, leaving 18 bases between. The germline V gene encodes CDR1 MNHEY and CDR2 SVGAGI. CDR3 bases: TGTGCCAGACGAGCGGGGGCTGGTTTTCAGCCCCAGCATTTT. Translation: CARRAGAGFQPQHF.

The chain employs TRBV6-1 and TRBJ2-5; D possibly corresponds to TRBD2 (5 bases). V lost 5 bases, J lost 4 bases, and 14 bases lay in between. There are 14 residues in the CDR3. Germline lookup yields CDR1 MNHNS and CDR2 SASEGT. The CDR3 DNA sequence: TGTGCCAGCAGTCTCCAGGCCGAGGGAGAGACCCAGTACTTC. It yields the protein CASSLQAEGETQYF.

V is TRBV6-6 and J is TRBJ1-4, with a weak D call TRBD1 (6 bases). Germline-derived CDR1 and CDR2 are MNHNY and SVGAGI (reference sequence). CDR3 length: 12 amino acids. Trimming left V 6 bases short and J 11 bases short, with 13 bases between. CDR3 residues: CASSQDSPKLFF. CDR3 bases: TGTGCCAGCAGCCAGGACAGCCCGAAACTGTTTTTT.

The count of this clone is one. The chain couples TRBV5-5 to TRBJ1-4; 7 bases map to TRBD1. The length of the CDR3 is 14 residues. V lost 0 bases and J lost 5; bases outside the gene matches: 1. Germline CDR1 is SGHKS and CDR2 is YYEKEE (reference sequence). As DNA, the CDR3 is TGTGCCAGCAGCTTGGAAGGGGGCAATGAAAAACTGTTTTTT. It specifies CASSLEGGNEKLFF.

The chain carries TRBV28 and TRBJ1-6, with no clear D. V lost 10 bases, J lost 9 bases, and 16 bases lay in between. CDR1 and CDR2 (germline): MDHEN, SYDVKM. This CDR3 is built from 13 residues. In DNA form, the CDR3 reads TGTGCCATCTCGGGAACCTTCCCTTCACCCCTCCACTTT. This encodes CAISGTFPSPLHF. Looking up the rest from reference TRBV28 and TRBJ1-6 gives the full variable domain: DVKVTQSSRYLVKRTGEKVFLECVQDMDHENMFWYRQDPGLGLRLIYFSYDVKMKEKGDIPEGYSVSREKKERFSLILESASTNQTSMYLCAISGTFPSPLHFGNGTRLTVT.

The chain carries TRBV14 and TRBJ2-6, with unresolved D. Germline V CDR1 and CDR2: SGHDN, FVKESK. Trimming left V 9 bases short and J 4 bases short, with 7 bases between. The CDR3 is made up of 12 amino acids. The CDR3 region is CASSTGANVLTF. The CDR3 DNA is TGTGCCAGTTCGACGGGGGCCAACGTCCTGACTTTC.

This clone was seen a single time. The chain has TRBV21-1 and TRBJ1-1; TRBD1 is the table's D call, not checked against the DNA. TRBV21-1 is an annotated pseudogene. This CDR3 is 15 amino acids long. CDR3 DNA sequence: TGTGCCAGCAGCACGGGGACACAACCAGACACTGAAGCTTTCTTT. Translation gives CASSTGTQPDTEAFF.

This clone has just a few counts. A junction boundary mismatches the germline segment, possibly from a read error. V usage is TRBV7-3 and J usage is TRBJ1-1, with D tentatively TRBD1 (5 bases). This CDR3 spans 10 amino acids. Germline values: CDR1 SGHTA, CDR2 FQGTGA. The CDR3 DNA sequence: TGTGCCAGCAGCTTCCAGCAGGACAACTTT. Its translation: CASSFQQDNF.

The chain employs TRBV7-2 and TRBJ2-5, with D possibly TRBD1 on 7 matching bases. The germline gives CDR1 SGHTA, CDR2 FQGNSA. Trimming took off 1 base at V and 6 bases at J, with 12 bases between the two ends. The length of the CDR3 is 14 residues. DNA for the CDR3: TGTGCCAGCAGCTTAGGGGGGGACAGTAAGACCCAGTACTTC. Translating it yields CASSLGGDSKTQYF.